This is a list of T cell receptor beta chains from one sample in a study of technical replicates of blood from a handful of donors. Here immunoSEQ multiplex PCR was the method, and the copy in TCRdb shows in-frame clones only, minus some. The sample records approximately 99,000 clones, roughly 96% being singletons. The sample taken for sequencing was T cells isolated from PBMCs. These receptor sequences come from a human donor in good health. The CDR3 runs from the conserved cysteine through the conserved F or W. D genes are given only for firm matches. Not every row has a clone size; where given, it reads once, few, many or a size class.

>few|TRBJ1-3|-|TRBV4-2
CASSQTSGLYSGNTIYF
TGTGCCAGCAGCCAAACATCGGGACTGTACTCTGGAAACACCATATATTTT
>-|TRBJ1-5|-|TRBV19
CASSIFRSNQPQHF
TGTGCCAGTAGTATTTTCCGGAGCAATCAGCCCCAGCATTTT
>-|TRBJ2-3|-|TRBV28
CASSFTGNHRDTQYF
TGTGCCAGCAGTTTTACGGGTAATCATAGGGATACGCAGTATTTT
>-|TRBJ1-2|TRBD1|TRBV27
CASSLSGTGVGYGYTF
TGTGCCAGCAGTTTGTCTGGGACAGGAGTGGGATATGGCTACACCTTC
>-|TRBJ2-3|TRBD1|TRBV10-3
CAISESDRGVNTQYF
TGTGCCATCAGTGAGTCGGACAGGGGTGTGAATACGCAGTATTTT
>-|TRBJ1-5|TRBD1|TRBV7-8
CASSLGDRRSNQPQHF
TGTGCCAGCAGCTTGGGGGACAGGCGGAGCAATCAGCCCCAGCATTTT
>-|TRBJ1-5|TRBD1|TRBV28
CASSLGQGNQPQHF
TGTGCCAGCAGTTTAGGACAGGGAAATCAGCCCCAGCATTTT
>-|TRBJ2-7|TRBD1|TRBV19
CASSPFPRDRPYEQYF
TGTGCCAGTAGCCCCTTCCCCCGGGACAGGCCCTACGAGCAGTACTTC
>-|TRBJ1-1|-|TRBV7-9
CASSLPKTQGIMNTEAFF
TGTGCCAGCAGCTTACCAAAGACGCAGGGAATAATGAACACTGAAGCTTTCTTT
>-|TRBJ2-7|-|TRBV29-1
CSVDPNGYHEQYF
TGCAGCGTTGACCCGAACGGGTACCACGAGCAGTACTTC
>-|TRBJ1-2|-|TRBV30
CAWSLPGFTHYGYTF
TGTGCCTGGAGCCTCCCAGGGTTTACACACTATGGCTACACCTTC